This T cell receptor (beta chain) was identified in a study of T-cell reconstitution after alpha-beta-depleted transplantation in children. Library preparation (for TCRbeta) was performed with unique molecular identifiers. One entry per CDR3 protein, called by TCRdb with MiXCR from the PCR reads. The table lists approximately 240,000 distinct CDR3 sequences, roughly a tenth of them singletons. This CDR3 region has 14 residues. From germline, CDR1 is SQVTM and CDR2 ANQGSEA. V trimming: 3 bases; J trimming: 2 bases; junction bases outside the gene matches: 5. The sample holds many counts of this clonotype.

The source was PBMCs from the stem cell graft donor, collected from the stem cell graft. The chain joins TRBV29-1 to TRBJ2-7; TRBD1 matches 9 bases. This sequence originates from a human donor who donated a stem cell graft to a child with acute lymphoblastic leukemia. Written as DNA, the CDR3 is TGCAGCGTTGACCCGGGACAGGGAACCTACGAGCAGTACTTC. It codes for CSVDPGQGTYEQYF.